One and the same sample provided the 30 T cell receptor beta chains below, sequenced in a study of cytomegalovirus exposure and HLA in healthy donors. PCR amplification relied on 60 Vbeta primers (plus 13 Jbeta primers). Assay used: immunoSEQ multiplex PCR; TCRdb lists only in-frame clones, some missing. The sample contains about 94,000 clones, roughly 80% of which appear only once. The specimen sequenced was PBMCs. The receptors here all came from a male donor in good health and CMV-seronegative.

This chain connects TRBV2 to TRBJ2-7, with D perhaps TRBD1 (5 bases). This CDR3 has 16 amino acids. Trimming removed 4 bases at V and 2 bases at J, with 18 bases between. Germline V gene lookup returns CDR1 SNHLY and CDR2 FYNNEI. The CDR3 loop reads CASSGRRTPGTYEQYF. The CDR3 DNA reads TGTGCCAGCAGTGGCCGGCGTACACCAGGGACCTACGAGCAGTACTTC. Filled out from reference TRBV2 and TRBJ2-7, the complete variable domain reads EPEVTQTPSHQVTQMGQEVILRCVPISNHLYFYWYRQILGQKVEFLVSFYNNEISEKSEIFDDQFSVERPDGSNFTLKIRSTKLEDSAMYFCASSGRRTPGTYEQYFGPGTRLTVT.

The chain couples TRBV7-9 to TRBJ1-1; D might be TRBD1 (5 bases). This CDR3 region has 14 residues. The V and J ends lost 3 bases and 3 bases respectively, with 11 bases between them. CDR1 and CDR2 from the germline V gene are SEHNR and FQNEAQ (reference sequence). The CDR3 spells CASSFKGLDTEAFF. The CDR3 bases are TGTGCCAGCAGCTTCAAGGGGCTAGACACTGAAGCTTTCTTT.

CDR3 sequence: CASNRQDYTQPQHF. As DNA, the CDR3 is TGTGCCAGCAATAGACAGGATTATACACAGCCCCAGCATTTT. V usage is TRBV28 and J usage is TRBJ1-5; maybe TRBD1 (6 bases). Germline-derived CDR1 and CDR2 are MDHEN and SYDVKM. The CDR3 extends over 14 amino acids. Between the trimmed V and J ends, which lost 7 bases and 7 bases, there was a span of 17 bases.

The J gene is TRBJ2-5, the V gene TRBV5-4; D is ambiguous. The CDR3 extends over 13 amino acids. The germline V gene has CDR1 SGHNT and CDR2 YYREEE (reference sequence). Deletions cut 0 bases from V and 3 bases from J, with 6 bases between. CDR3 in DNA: TGTGCCAGCAGCTTGGACAGAAAAGAGACCCAGTACTTC. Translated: CASSLDRKETQYF.

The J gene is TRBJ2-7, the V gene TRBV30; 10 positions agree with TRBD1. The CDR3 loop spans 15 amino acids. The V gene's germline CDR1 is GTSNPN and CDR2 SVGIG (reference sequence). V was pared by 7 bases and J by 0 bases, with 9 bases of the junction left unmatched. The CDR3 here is CAFSYRDRGSYEQYF. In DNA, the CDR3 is TGTGCCTTCTCCTACCGGGACAGGGGCTCCTACGAGCAGTACTTC. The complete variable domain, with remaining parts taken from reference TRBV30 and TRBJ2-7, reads SQTIHQWPATLVQPVGSPLSLECTVEGTSNPNLYWYRQAAGRGLQLLFYSVGIGQISSEVPQNLSASRPQDRQFILSSKKLLLSDSGFYLCAFSYRDRGSYEQYFGPGTRLTVT.

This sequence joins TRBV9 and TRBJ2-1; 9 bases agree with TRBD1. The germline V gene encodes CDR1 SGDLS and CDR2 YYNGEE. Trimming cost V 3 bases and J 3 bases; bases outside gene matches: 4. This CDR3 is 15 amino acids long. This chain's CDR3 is CASSEQGAYYNEQFF. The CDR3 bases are TGTGCCAGCAGCGAACAGGGGGCCTACTACAATGAGCAGTTCTTC.

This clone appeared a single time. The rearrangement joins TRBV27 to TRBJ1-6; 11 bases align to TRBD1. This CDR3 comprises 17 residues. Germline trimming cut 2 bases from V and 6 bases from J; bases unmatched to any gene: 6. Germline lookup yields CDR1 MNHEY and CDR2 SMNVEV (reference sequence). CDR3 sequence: CASSLVPGTGGNSPLHF. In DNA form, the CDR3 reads TGTGCCAGCAGTTTAGTACCCGGGACAGGGGGTAATTCACCCCTCCACTTT.

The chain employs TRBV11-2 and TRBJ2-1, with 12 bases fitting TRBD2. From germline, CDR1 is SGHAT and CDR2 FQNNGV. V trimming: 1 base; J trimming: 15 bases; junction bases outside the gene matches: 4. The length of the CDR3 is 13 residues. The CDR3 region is CASSLGTSGRRFF. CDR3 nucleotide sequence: TGTGCCAGCAGCTTAGGAACTAGCGGGAGGAGGTTCTTC.

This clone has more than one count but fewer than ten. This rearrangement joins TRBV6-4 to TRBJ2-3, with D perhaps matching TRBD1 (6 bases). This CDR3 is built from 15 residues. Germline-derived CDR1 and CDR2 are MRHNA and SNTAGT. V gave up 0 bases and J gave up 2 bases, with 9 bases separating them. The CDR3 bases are TGTGCCAGCAGTGACTCGCAGGGGTCCACAGATACGCAGTATTTT. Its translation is CASSDSQGSTDTQYF.

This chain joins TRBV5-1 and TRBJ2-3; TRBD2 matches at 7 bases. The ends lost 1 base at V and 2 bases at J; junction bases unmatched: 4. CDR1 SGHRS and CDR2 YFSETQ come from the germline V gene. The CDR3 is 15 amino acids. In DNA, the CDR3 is TGCGCCAGCAGCTTGCTCCTAGCGGCCACAGATACGCAGTATTTT. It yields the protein CASSLLLAATDTQYF.

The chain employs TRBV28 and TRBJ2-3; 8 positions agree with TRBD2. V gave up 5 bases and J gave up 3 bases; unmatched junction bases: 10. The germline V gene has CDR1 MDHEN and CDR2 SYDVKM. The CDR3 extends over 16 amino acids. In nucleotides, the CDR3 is TGTGCCAGCAGTCCAACTAAGGGCGGGGGGACAGATACGCAGTATTTT. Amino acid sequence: CASSPTKGGGTDTQYF.

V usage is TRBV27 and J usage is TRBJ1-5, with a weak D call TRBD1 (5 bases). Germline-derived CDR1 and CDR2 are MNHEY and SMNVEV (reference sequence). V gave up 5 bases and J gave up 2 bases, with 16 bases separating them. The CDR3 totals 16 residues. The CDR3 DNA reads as TGTGCCAGCAGTCCCTGGGGGGGAAACGGCAATCAGCCCCAGCATTTT. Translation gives CASSPWGGNGNQPQHF.

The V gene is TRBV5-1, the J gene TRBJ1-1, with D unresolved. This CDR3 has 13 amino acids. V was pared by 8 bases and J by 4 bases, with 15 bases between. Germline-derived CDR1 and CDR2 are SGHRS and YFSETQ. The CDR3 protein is CASRPSPVTEAFF. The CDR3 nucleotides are TGCGCCAGTCGGCCTAGCCCGGTCACTGAAGCTTTCTTT.

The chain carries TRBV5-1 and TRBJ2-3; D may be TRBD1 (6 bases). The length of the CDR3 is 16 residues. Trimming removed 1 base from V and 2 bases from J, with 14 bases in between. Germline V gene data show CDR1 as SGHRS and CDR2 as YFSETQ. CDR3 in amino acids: CASSLSQTGDTDTQYF. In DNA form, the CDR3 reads TGCGCCAGCAGCTTGTCTCAGACAGGAGACACAGATACGCAGTATTTT. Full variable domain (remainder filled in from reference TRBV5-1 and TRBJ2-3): KAGVTQTPRYLIKTRGQQVTLSCSPISGHRSVSWYQQTPGQGLQFLFEYFSETQRNKGNFPGRFSGRQFSNSRSEMNVSTLELGDSALYLCASSLSQTGDTDTQYFGPGTRLTVL.

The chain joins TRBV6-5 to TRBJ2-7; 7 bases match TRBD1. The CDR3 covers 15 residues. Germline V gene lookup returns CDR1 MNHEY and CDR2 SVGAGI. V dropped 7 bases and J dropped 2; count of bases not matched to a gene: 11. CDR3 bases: TGTGCCAGCACCAAATACAGGGGAGCAGCCTACGAGCAGTACTTC. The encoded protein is CASTKYRGAAYEQYF.

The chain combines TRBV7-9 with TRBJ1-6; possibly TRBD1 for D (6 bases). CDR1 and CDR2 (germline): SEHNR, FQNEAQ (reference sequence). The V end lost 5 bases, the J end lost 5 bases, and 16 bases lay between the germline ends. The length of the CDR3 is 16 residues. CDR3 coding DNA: TGTGCCAGCAGCCCTACCCGGACAGTTAATAATTCACCCCTCCACTTT. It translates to CASSPTRTVNNSPLHF.

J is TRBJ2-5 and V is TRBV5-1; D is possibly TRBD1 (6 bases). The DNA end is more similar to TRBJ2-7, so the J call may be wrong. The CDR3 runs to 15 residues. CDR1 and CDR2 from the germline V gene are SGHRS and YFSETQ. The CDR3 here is CASKMVTGPADEQYF. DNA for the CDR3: TGCGCCAGCAAAATGGTAACAGGGCCGGCGGACGAGCAGTACTTC.

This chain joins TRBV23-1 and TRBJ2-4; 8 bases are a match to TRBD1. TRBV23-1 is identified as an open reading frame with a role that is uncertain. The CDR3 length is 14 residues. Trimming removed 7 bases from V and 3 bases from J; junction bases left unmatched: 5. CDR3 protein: CASTQDRDKNIQYF. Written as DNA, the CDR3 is TGCGCCAGCACTCAGGACAGGGACAAAAACATTCAGTACTTC.

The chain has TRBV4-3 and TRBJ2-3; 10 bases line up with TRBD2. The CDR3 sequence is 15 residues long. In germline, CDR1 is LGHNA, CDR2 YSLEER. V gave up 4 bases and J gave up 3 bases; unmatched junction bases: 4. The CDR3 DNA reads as TGCGCCAGCAGCCCAACAGCGGGGGGGACAGATACGCAGTATTTT. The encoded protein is CASSPTAGGTDTQYF.

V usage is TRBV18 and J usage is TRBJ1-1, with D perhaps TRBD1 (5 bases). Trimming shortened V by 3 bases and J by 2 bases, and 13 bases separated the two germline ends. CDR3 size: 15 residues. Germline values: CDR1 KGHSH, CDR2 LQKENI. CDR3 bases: TGTGCCAGCTCACCGGGAAATACAGGAAACACTGAAGCTTTCTTT. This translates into CASSPGNTGNTEAFF. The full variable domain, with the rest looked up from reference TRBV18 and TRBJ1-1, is NAGVMQNPRHLVRRRGQEARLRCSPMKGHSHVYWYRQLPEEGLKFMVYLQKENIIDESGMPKERFSAEFPKEGPSILRIQQVVRGDSAAYFCASSPGNTGNTEAFFGQGTRLTVV.

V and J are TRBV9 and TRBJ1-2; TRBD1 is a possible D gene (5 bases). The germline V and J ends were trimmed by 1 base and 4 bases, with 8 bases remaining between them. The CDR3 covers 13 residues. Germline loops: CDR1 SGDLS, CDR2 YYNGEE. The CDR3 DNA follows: TGTGCCAGCAGCGTACAGGGCTCCTATGGCTACACCTTC. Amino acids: CASSVQGSYGYTF.

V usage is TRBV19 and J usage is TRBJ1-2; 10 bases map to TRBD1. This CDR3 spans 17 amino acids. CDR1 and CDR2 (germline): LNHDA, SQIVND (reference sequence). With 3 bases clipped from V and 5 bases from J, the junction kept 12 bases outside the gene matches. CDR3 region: CASSIGPLGQGFYGYTF. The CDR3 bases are TGTGCCAGTAGTATTGGACCCCTGGGACAGGGGTTTTATGGCTACACCTTC.

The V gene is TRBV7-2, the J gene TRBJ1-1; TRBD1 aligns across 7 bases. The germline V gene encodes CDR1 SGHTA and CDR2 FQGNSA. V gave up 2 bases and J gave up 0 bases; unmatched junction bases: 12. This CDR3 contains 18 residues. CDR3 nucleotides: TGTGCCAGCAGCTTATTCGCAACAAACAGGGGTTTGAACACTGAAGCTTTCTTT. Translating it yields CASSLFATNRGLNTEAFF.

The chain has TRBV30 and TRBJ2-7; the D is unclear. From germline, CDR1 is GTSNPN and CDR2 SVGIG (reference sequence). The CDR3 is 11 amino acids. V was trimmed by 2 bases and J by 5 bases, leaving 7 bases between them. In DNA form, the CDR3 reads TGTGCCTGGAGTCTAACGGACGAGCAGTACTTC. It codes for CAWSLTDEQYF.

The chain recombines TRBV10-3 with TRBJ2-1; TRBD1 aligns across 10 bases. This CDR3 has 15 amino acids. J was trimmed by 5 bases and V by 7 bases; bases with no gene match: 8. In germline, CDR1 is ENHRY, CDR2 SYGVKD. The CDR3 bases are TGTGCCATCATGACGGGACAGGGGACCAACAATGAGCAGTTCTTC. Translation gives CAIMTGQGTNNEQFF.

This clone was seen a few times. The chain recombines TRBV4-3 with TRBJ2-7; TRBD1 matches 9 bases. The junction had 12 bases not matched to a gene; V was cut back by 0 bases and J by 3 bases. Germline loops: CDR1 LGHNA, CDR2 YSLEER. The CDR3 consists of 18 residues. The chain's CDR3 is CASSQDWTGEGNGYEQYF. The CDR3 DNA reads TGCGCCAGCAGCCAAGATTGGACAGGGGAAGGTAACGGCTACGAGCAGTACTTC.

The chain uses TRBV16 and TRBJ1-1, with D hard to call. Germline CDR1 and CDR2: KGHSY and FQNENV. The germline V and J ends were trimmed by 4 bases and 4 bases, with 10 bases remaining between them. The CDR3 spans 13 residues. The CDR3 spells CASSRTSGTEAFF. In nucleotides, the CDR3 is TGTGCCAGCAGCCGCACATCAGGCACTGAAGCTTTCTTT.

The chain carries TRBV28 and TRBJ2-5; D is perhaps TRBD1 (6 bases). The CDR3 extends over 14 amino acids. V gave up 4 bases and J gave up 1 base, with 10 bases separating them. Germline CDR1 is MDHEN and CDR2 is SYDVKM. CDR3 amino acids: CASSSPDSQETQYF. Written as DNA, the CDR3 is TGTGCCAGCAGTTCACCGGACAGCCAAGAGACCCAGTACTTC.

The chain's CDR3 is CASSIRVHSNQPQHF. DNA for the CDR3: TGTGCCAGTAGTATACGGGTTCATAGCAATCAGCCCCAGCATTTT. J is TRBJ1-5 and V is TRBV19, with D unclear. There are 15 residues in the CDR3. Trimming took 2 bases from V and 0 from J, leaving 8 bases between them. Germline V gene data show CDR1 as LNHDA and CDR2 as SQIVND (reference sequence).

CDR3 residues: CASSVSDGANYGYTF. The CDR3 DNA reads as TGTGCCAGCAGTGTATCGGATGGAGCTAACTATGGCTACACCTTC. The rearrangement uses TRBV6-1 and TRBJ1-2; D remains ambiguous. V was shortened by 4 bases and J by 0 bases, with 12 bases between the two germline ends. Germline V gene lookup returns CDR1 MNHNS and CDR2 SASEGT. The length of the CDR3 is 15 residues.